The 10 T cell receptor beta chains reported below all come from one sample, sequenced in a study of T cell clones after liver transplantation (dated by TCRdb to about 2019). Receptor libraries were prepared by the immunoSEQ multiplex PCR assay. This immuneACCESS table, as held by TCRdb, lists in-frame sequences with V and J called but not all clones. Of the missing ones, under half trace to an unresolved V gene in checked studies; the others have no known cause. Recorded for this sample are tens of thousands of clones; about four fifths of them occurred a single time. The top ten hold approximately 0.81% of the sample. Sequencing was performed on CD4+ T cells from blood, taken 12 months after liver transplant. The source of these receptors is a human patient who received a liver transplant. Post transplant, some T cells may arise from the graft donor.

The CDR3 is CASSSLYTGSALGGAFF. Written as DNA, the CDR3 is TGTGCCAGCAGCTCTCTTTATACCGGGTCAGCCCTGGGAGGAGCTTTCTTT. The V call is TRBV5-5, the J call TRBJ1-1; no clear D gene. Per the germline V gene, CDR1 is SGHKS and CDR2 is YYEKEE (reference sequence). Trimming cost V 3 bases and J 10 bases, with 28 bases left between them. The CDR3 extends over 17 amino acids. The entire variable domain, with the rest obtained from reference TRBV5-5 and TRBJ1-1, is as follows: DAGVTQSPTHLIKTRGQQVTLRCSPISGHKSVSWYQQVLGQGPQFIFQYYEKEERGRGNFPDRFSARQFPNYSSELNVNALLLGDSALYLCASSSLYTGSALGGAFFGQGTRLTVV.

Judged by abundance, this clone is medium-sized. The chain carries TRBV5-1 and TRBJ2-3; D tentatively reads TRBD1 or TRBD2 (5 bases each). From germline, CDR1 is SGHRS and CDR2 YFSETQ. Trimming stripped 0 bases from V and 2 bases from J, with 13 bases between. The CDR3 sequence is 16 residues long. The CDR3 nucleotides are TGCGCCAGCAGCTTGGGAGGGACGGGGTCCACAGATACGCAGTATTTT. Translating gives CASSLGGTGSTDTQYF.

V usage is TRBV5-1 and J usage is TRBJ2-3, with 8 bases that match TRBD2. With V trimmed by 8 bases and J by 1 base, 6 bases remained unmatched. The CDR3 contains 14 residues. From germline, CDR1 is SGHRS and CDR2 YFSETQ. The CDR3 DNA sequence: TGCGCCAGTAAGCGGCGGGAGGGCACAGATACGCAGTATTTT. The encoded protein is CASKRREGTDTQYF.

CDR3 DNA sequence: TGTGCCAGCAGTGAATATGAGGGACAGGGGAGGAACGAGCAGTACTTC. Amino acid sequence: CASSEYEGQGRNEQYF. V usage is TRBV25-1 and J usage is TRBJ2-7, with 10 bases that match TRBD1. The CDR3 has 16 amino acids. With V trimmed by 0 bases and J by 5 bases, 7 bases remained unmatched. Per germline, CDR1 MGHDK and CDR2 SYGVNS.

V and J are TRBV29-1 and TRBJ1-2, with D maybe TRBD1 (5 bases). Germline V gene sequence: CDR1 SQVTM, CDR2 ANQGSEA. The V end was cut by 4 bases, the J end by 8 bases, with 17 bases between. This CDR3 contains 13 residues. DNA of the CDR3: TGCAGCGTTGGGGGGTTTTCCTTAAGGGGCTACACCTTC. Encoded protein: CSVGGFSLRGYTF. The full variable domain, completed using reference TRBV29-1 and TRBJ1-2, is SAVISQKPSRDICQRGTSLTIQCQVDSQVTMMFWYRQQPGQSLTLIATANQGSEATYESGFVIDKFPISRPNLTFSTLTVSNMSPEDSSIYLCSVGGFSLRGYTFGSGTRLTVV.

This chain links TRBV29-1 with TRBJ1-5, with a possible D match to TRBD1 (5 bases). CDR1 is SQVTM, CDR2 ANQGSEA, per germline. CDR3 size: 14 residues. V was clipped by 6 bases and J by 0 bases, with 12 bases between them. The CDR3 coding sequence is TGCAGCGTCATGACAGATTATAGCAATCAGCCCCAGCATTTT. This gives the protein CSVMTDYSNQPQHF.

The J gene is TRBJ1-1, the V gene TRBV5-5; possibly TRBD1 for D (6 bases). V lost 0 bases to trimming and J lost 3 bases, with 12 bases between them. Germline CDR1 and CDR2: SGHKS and YYEKEE (reference sequence). The CDR3 contains 15 residues. The CDR3 nucleotides are TGTGCCAGCAGCTTGGATGGGCAGGGGTACACTGAAGCTTTCTTT. Its protein product is CASSLDGQGYTEAFF. Full variable domain (rest looked up from reference TRBV5-5 and TRBJ1-1): DAGVTQSPTHLIKTRGQQVTLRCSPISGHKSVSWYQQVLGQGPQFIFQYYEKEERGRGNFPDRFSARQFPNYSSELNVNALLLGDSALYLCASSLDGQGYTEAFFGQGTRLTVV.

The V gene is TRBV28, the J gene TRBJ1-5; a possible D gene is TRBD1 (6 bases). V lost 3 bases to trimming and J lost 3 bases, with 12 bases between them. Per germline, CDR1 MDHEN and CDR2 SYDVKM. This CDR3 comprises 15 residues. CDR3 region: CASSFGDTYNQPQHF. CDR3 DNA: TGTGCCAGCAGTTTCGGGGACACTTACAATCAGCCCCAGCATTTT.

V gene TRBV6-6 combines with J gene TRBJ1-5; no firm D call. This CDR3 has 14 amino acids. Germline CDR1 and CDR2: MNHNY and SVGAGI (reference sequence). V dropped 2 bases and J dropped 5 bases, with 10 bases sitting between them. CDR3 sequence (DNA): TGTGCCAGCAGTTACCTCGGTTTGGATCAGCCCCAGCATTTT. Encoded protein: CASSYLGLDQPQHF.

This clone was observed once. The chain is built from TRBV5-1 and TRBJ2-1, with D possibly matching TRBD2 (6 bases). Between the trimmed V and J ends, which lost 7 bases and 0 bases, there was a span of 17 bases. The germline gives CDR1 SGHRS, CDR2 YFSETQ. This CDR3 is 16 amino acids long. The CDR3 here is CASVKGAGSSYNEQFF. In DNA form, the CDR3 reads TGCGCCAGCGTCAAAGGGGCGGGAAGCTCCTACAATGAGCAGTTCTTC.